Below, 7 T cell receptor beta chains from the same sample are listed, as sequenced in a study of blood T cell repertoires in COVID-19 (TCRdb year 2020). Libraries were made using the immunoSEQ multiplex PCR assay. Sourced from immuneACCESS, this table was stored by TCRdb with only in-frame sequences that have V and J called. A share of the clones is absent; for the studies checked, an unresolved V gene accounts for under half, and the remainder has no known explanation. Present in this sample are around 170,000 clones, about 84% of which were seen just once. Clones ranked in the top ten supply approximately 12% of the sample. The specimen sequenced was PBMCs or T cells enriched from blood (not recorded which). The source is a man between 50 and 59 years old who had recovered from COVID-19.

The chain uses TRBV2 and TRBJ1-6; 8 positions agree with TRBD1. The CDR3 runs 18 residues. CDR1 is SNHLY and CDR2 is FYNNEI in the germline V gene. Trimming at V came to 3 bases and at J to 6 bases, leaving 13 bases not matched to a gene. The chain's CDR3 is CASSEGSGGRALNSPLHF. For the CDR3, the DNA is TGTGCCAGCAGTGAGGGGTCAGGGGGCAGGGCCCTTAATTCACCCCTCCACTTT. The whole variable domain, remainder taken from reference TRBV2 and TRBJ1-6, is EPEVTQTPSHQVTQMGQEVILRCVPISNHLYFYWYRQILGQKVEFLVSFYNNEISEKSEIFDDQFSVERPDGSNFTLKIRSTKLEDSAMYFCASSEGSGGRALNSPLHFGNGTRLTVT.

The genes are TRBV19 and TRBJ2-3, with D perhaps matching TRBD1 (5 bases). V was pared by 6 bases and J by 1 base, with 8 bases between. CDR3 size: 13 residues. Germline assignment: CDR1 LNHDA and CDR2 SQIVND (reference sequence). CDR3 residues: CASRQGGTDTQYF. Here the CDR3 DNA reads TGTGCCAGTAGACAAGGGGGCACAGATACGCAGTATTTT.

This clone was counted a few times. The rearrangement joins TRBV10-3 to TRBJ2-2; TRBD1 is a possible D gene (5 bases). CDR3 length: 14 amino acids. The germline V gene has CDR1 ENHRY and CDR2 SYGVKD. V gave up 6 bases and J gave up 2 bases, with 10 bases separating them. The CDR3 sequence: CAIRGQGNTGELFF. In DNA, the CDR3 is TGTGCCATCAGAGGGCAGGGTAACACCGGGGAGCTGTTTTTT.

V gene TRBV10-2 combines with J gene TRBJ1-4, with D possibly being TRBD1 (6 bases). Germline V gives CDR1 WSHSY, CDR2 SAAADI. The V end was cut by 4 bases, the J end by 10 bases, with 19 bases between. The CDR3 length is 15 residues. CDR3 residues: CASSAPRTVWGKLFF. The CDR3 DNA sequence: TGCGCCAGCAGTGCCCCGAGGACAGTTTGGGGAAAACTGTTTTTT.

The chain joins TRBV5-1 to TRBJ1-2; D is possibly TRBD1 (5 bases). Germline V gene data show CDR1 as SGHRS and CDR2 as YFSETQ. V lost 4 bases and J 4 bases, leaving 17 bases between the germline ends. CDR3 length: 15 residues. The CDR3 region is CASSLAGGPSYGYTF. CDR3 bases: TGCGCCAGCAGCCTAGCGGGGGGTCCCAGCTATGGCTACACCTTC.

In regard to this clone: The identical CDR3 is also encoded by other nucleotide sequences in the sample. The CDR3 nucleotides are TGTGCCAGCAGCCCCTCTACGGATACGCAGTATTTT. Its translation is CASSPSTDTQYF. The rearrangement links TRBV7-3 to TRBJ2-3; D is undetermined. V lost 5 bases, J lost 6 bases, and 9 bases lay in between. The CDR3 runs 12 residues. CDR1 is SGHTA and CDR2 is FQGTGA in the germline V gene.

The chain has TRBV6-5 and TRBJ1-5; the D is unclear. The germline V gene has CDR1 MNHEY and CDR2 SVGAGI. Between the trimmed V and J ends, which lost 5 bases and 1 base, there was a span of 9 bases. The CDR3 runs to 14 residues. CDR3 region: CASSRRQSNQPQHF. CDR3 DNA: TGTGCCAGCAGTCGCCGACAAAGCAATCAGCCCCAGCATTTT.